This TCR beta chain was sequenced during a study of blood T cell repertoires in COVID-19. For the study at large: Sample material is recorded as cDNA or gDNA derived from T cells, B-cell-depleted T cells, or PBMCs.

Trimming took 4 bases from V and 8 from J, leaving 17 bases between them. The CDR3 has 14 residues. Germline V gives CDR1 PRHDT, CDR2 FYEKMQ (reference sequence). The protocol was immunoSEQ multiplex PCR, while the TCRdb copy is restricted to in-frame clones and leaves out a portion. The data contain under 500,000 clones, roughly nine tenths of them singletons. Participants' own reports of clinical history determined their cohort assignment. Material for sequencing was PBMCs or T cells enriched from blood (not recorded which). J is TRBJ1-1 and V is TRBV13; D might be TRBD1 (6 bases). This receptor was identified in a woman aged 18-29 years with acute COVID-19. This CDR3 reads CASSSLGRGLEAFF. CDR3 in DNA: TGTGCCAGCAGCTCCCTTGGCAGGGGTTTGGAAGCTTTCTTT. The full variable domain, in which reference TRBV13 and TRBJ1-1 provide the parts outside the CDR3, is AAGVIQSPRHLIKEKRETATLKCYPIPRHDTVYWYQQGPGQDPQFLISFYEKMQSDKGSIPDRFSAQQFSDYHSELNMSSLELGDSALYFCASSSLGRGLEAFFGQGTRLTVV.